These T cell receptor beta chains were read from a single sample in a study of blood T cell repertoires in COVID-19. Assay: immunoSEQ multiplex PCR; the TCRdb copy retains only in-frame clones and omits some. The data show under 100,000 clones, approximately 88% seen once. The sequenced material came from peripheral blood. These receptors all come from a man aged 55 to 69 with COVID-19, enrolled during active disease. CDR3s include the opening cysteine and the closing phenylalanine or tryptophan. The D gene is left open where the match is weak. Clone sizes are given selectively: once, few, many, or a class where the clone is expanded.

D gene,J gene,V gene,clone size,CDR3 protein,CDR3 DNA
-,TRBJ1-2,TRBV5-6,-,CASSLDPGSNYGYTF,TGTGCCAGCAGCTTGGATCCAGGCTCCAACTATGGCTACACCTTC
TRBD2,TRBJ2-1,TRBV7-2,-,CASSSSGAYNEQFF,TGTGCCAGCAGCTCTAGCGGAGCTTACAATGAGCAGTTCTTC
-,TRBJ2-7,TRBV27,-,CASSLWPSYEQYF,TGTGCCAGCAGTTTATGGCCCTCTTACGAGCAGTACTTC
-,TRBJ2-1,TRBV30,-,CAWSASSYNEQFF,TGTGCCTGGAGCGCTAGCTCCTACAATGAGCAGTTCTTC
-,TRBJ2-3,TRBV9,-,CASSVDGSTDTQYF,TGTGCCAGCAGCGTAGACGGGAGCACAGATACGCAGTATTTT
TRBD2,TRBJ2-3,TRBV29-1,once,CSVRAGTSTDTQYF,TGCAGCGTCAGAGCGGGAACTAGCACAGATACGCAGTATTTT
-,TRBJ2-7,TRBV5-1,-,CASSSYFYEQYF,TGCGCCAGCAGCTCCTATTTTTACGAGCAGTACTTC
-,TRBJ2-4,TRBV3-1/TRBV3-2,-,CASSPRFPENIQYF,TGTGCCAGCAGCCCGAGGTTTCCCGAAAACATTCAGTACTTC
TRBD2,TRBJ2-3,TRBV9,-,CASSVVSSGIADTQYF,TGTGCCAGCAGCGTAGTTTCCAGCGGGATCGCAGATACGCAGTATTTT
-,TRBJ2-1,TRBV20-1,-,CSAPDRMGQFF,TGCAGTGCGCCTGACAGGATGGGACAGTTCTTC
-,TRBJ2-7,TRBV5-4,-,CASSSSRDSYEQYF,TGTGCCAGCAGTTCCAGCCGGGACTCCTACGAGCAGTACTTC
-,TRBJ1-5,TRBV6-5,-,CASSYSRGGQPQHF,TGTGCCAGCAGTTACTCAAGGGGAGGCCAGCCCCAGCATTTT
-,TRBJ1-2,TRBV24-1,-,CATGTGLSGYTF,TGTGCCACCGGTACAGGGCTTAGTGGCTACACCTTC